The sequence of this T cell receptor (beta chain) was determined in a study of blood T cell repertoires in COVID-19 (dated by TCRdb to about 2020). In the study overall: Collaborator samples came from the United States, Italy and Spain and covered acute and convalescent phases of COVID-19. The material from the prospective study consisted of cDNA or gDNA derived from T cells, B-cell-depleted T cells, or PBMCs. The dataset comprised deeply sampled blood TCRbeta repertoires from subjects exposed to, actively infected with, or recovered from COVID-19. The repertoires were released in a freely available public database meant as a resource for research on the immune response to SARS-CoV-2. Samples were obtained from the ongoing ImmuneRACE study (first 160 participants) and from some 1,200 subjects provided by 6 global collaborators. The sample metadata nearly always contained a de-identified subject ID, COVID-19 status, age in years and sex. Where available, HLA class I and class II types were taken from metadata supplied by the sample provider and were not determined by assay-based typing.

The immunoSEQ Assay, a bias-controlled multiplex PCR, was used to amplify TCRbeta CDR3 regions from genomic DNA. The study's processing was this. Within the assay, amplification of reference gene primers was used to estimate how many nucleated cells each sample contained. To quantify the absolute abundance of each unique TCRbeta CDR3 rearrangement, sequence reads were collapsed and filtered. For each sample, productive Simpson clonality was calculated by taking the square root of Simpson's diversity index across productive rearrangements. The table comes from immuneACCESS by way of TCRdb, which keeps in-frame sequences with V and J called. Part of the clones is missing from these tables; in studies checked, under half for an unresolved V gene and the rest for unknown reasons. That table furnishes V, J and clone size, whereas the DNA furnished D and trimming. This sample lists roughly 190,000 clones; 75% to 85% were detected once. Clones ranked in the top ten supply around 17% of the sample.

Points the paper makes about the study in general: Clinical and demographic metadata were provided uncurated, with the amount varying by source and participant.

As concerns this clone: This receptor's antigen is unknown. Base-call qualities are not available, and no considerably larger clone is one nucleotide away.

Participants in the prospective study were aged about 18 to 95 years, lived in about two dozen United States geographic areas, and enrolled through a virtual design. Cohort assignment in the prospective study relied on participant-reported clinical history from a screening survey and a study questionnaire. In the prospective study, mobile phlebotomists collected whole blood, serum and a nasopharyngeal or oropharyngeal swab from each participant. Prospective study participants could optionally give additional blood draws and questionnaires over a roughly 2-month period. Blood samples from the prospective study were shipped frozen or at room temperature prior to DNA extraction. This receptor was taken from a woman aged 50 to 60 with acute COVID-19. The sequenced sample consisted of PBMCs or T cells enriched from blood (not recorded which).

The sequenced DNA: TGTGCCAGCAGCTATAACAGGGGTGCGAACACTGAAGCTTTCTTT. This is translated as CASSYNRGANTEAFF. This sequence uses TRBV5-8 and TRBJ1-1, with 7 bases matching TRBD1. CDR1 and CDR2, per the germline V gene, are SGHTS and YDEGEE. Trimmed from V: 3 bases; trimmed from J: 1 base; junction bases lacking a gene match: 6. Inclusive of the bounding cysteine and phenylalanine, the CDR3 is 15 residues long. Just CDR3 DNA is preserved here, 45 bases in frame from base 1.